This T cell receptor (beta chain) was documented in a study of CD8 T cells in Susac syndrome. V was clipped by 8 bases and J by 0 bases, with 15 bases between them. Germline lookup yields CDR1 SGHTA and CDR2 FQGNSA. The CDR3 length is 15 residues. The RNA input was about 0.45 to 1 ug, and it was reverse transcribed with random hexamers. The TCR beta CDR3 was amplified by immunoSEQ multiplex PCR across 54 Vbeta, 13 Jbeta. TCRdb itself ran the immunoSEQ multiplex PCR reads through MiXCR, one entry per CDR3 protein. The data contain roughly 180,000 distinct CDR3 sequences, 90% to 95% of them singletons. Sequencing of TCR beta, carried out with a high-throughput approach, was applied to CD8+ and CD4+ T cells from the blood.

The clonotype comes from a human donor in good health. The chain recombines TRBV7-2 with TRBJ2-3, with D possibly TRBD2 on 6 matching bases. The specimen sequenced was CD4+ T cells from PBMCs. For the CDR3, the DNA is TGTGCCAGCCTCTCCCGGGGACTTAGCACAGATACGCAGTATTTT. Translating gives CASLSRGLSTDTQYF.